There are many counts of the clone carrying this T cell receptor (beta chain). Antigen unknown. Unique molecular identifiers were incorporated during preparation of the TCRbeta library. Via MiXCR, TCRdb re-called the PCR reads, giving one row per CDR3 protein. The data hold fewer than 350,000 distinct CDR3 sequences, with approximately 7.3% observed a single time. The source of the sample is a study of T-cell reconstitution after alpha-beta-depleted transplantation in children. Findings and limits, study-wide: T-cell numbers and diversity one year post-transplant derived largely from freshly generated T cells.

CDR1 is MDHEN, CDR2 SYDVKM, per germline. J lost 1 base, V lost 6 bases, and 6 bases had no gene match. The CDR3 extends over 15 amino acids. J is TRBJ2-3 and V is TRBV28, with 8 positions matching TRBD2. The sequences come from peripheral blood, collected 360 days after TCRalphabeta/CD19-depleted stem cell transplant. The receptor was derived from a female patient younger than 10 who had a stem cell transplant for Fanconi anemia, so the T cells may come from the graft donor. The CDR3 loop is CASREREWGTDTQYF. CDR3 DNA sequence: TGTGCCAGCAGGGAGCGGGAGTGGGGCACAGATACGCAGTATTTT.